The 27 T cell receptor beta chains given below trace back to one sample, sequenced in a study of blood T cell repertoires in COVID-19. Libraries were prepared by immunoSEQ multiplex PCR; TCRdb keeps only in-frame clonotypes and omits some of them. The table shows approximately 180,000 clones, with 75% to 90% occurring only once. Sequencing used peripheral blood. These receptors were obtained from a human donor with active or convalescent COVID-19. The donor label of this sample is uncertain.

This chain uses TRBV24-1 with TRBJ2-3; TRBD1 is a possible D gene (6 bases). The germline V gene encodes CDR1 KGHDR and CDR2 SFDVKD. The CDR3 loop spans 14 amino acids. The ends were cut back, 5 bases at V and 8 bases at J, with 16 bases in the middle. DNA of the CDR3: TGTGCCACCAGTGCCACCGGACAGTGGACTACGCAGTATTTT. Protein sequence: CATSATGQWTTQYF.

The chain has TRBV7-8 and TRBJ2-2; 9 bases fit TRBD2. The V gene end was trimmed by 4 bases and the J gene end by 5 bases; junction bases not matched to a gene: 11. This CDR3 region has 17 residues. Germline V gene sequence: CDR1 SGHVS, CDR2 FQNEAQ. The CDR3 protein is CASSYRSSGSVTGELFF. In nucleotides, the CDR3 is TGTGCCAGCAGCTACCGTAGTAGCGGGAGTGTTACCGGGGAGCTGTTTTTT.

This clone showed up just a few times. V and J are TRBV2 and TRBJ1-1, with TRBD1 as a possible D gene (6 bases). Germline loops: CDR1 SNHLY, CDR2 FYNNEI. This CDR3 contains 17 residues. V lost 5 bases and J 1 base, leaving 20 bases between the germline ends. Here the CDR3 DNA reads TGTGCCAGCAGTTTGATAAACCCATGGACAGAGAACACTGAAGCTTTCTTT. Protein product: CASSLINPWTENTEAFF.

The chain links TRBV19 to TRBJ2-1; the match to TRBD2 covers 9 bases. Germline V gives CDR1 LNHDA, CDR2 SQIVND (reference sequence). The CDR3 totals 18 residues. Unmatched junction bases numbered 12, after V lost 6 bases and J lost 0 bases. This chain's CDR3 is CASSLTGTSRSSYNEQFF. The CDR3, as DNA: TGTGCCAGTAGCCTTACCGGGACTAGCAGGAGCTCCTACAATGAGCAGTTCTTC. Full variable domain (outside the CDR3, taken from reference TRBV19 and TRBJ2-1): DGGITQSPKYLFRKEGQNVTLSCEQNLNHDAMYWYRQDPGQGLRLIYYSQIVNDFQKGDIAEGYSVSREKKESFPLTVTSAQKNPTAFYLCASSLTGTSRSSYNEQFFGPGTRLTVL.

Details on this clone: Other DNA sequences of this sample code for an identical CDR3. In DNA, the CDR3 is TGCGCCAGCAGCTTGGCCGGGACAGGGAATGAGCAGTTCTTC. Its translation: CASSLAGTGNEQFF. The chain couples TRBV5-1 to TRBJ2-1; 9 positions agree with TRBD1. The germline gives CDR1 SGHRS, CDR2 YFSETQ. V trimming: 0 bases; J trimming: 7 bases; junction bases outside the gene matches: 2. The CDR3 totals 14 residues.

The V gene is TRBV6-5, the J gene TRBJ2-6, with D perhaps matching TRBD1 (6 bases). Trimming took off 6 bases at V and 3 bases at J, with 12 bases between the two ends. The CDR3 sequence is 15 residues long. The germline CDR1 and CDR2 sequences are MNHEY and SVGAGI. The CDR3 DNA reads as TGTGCCAGCAGGCCGACAGGTGGTGGGGCCAACGTCCTGACTTTC. Translated, it gives CASRPTGGGANVLTF.

The V call is TRBV7-2, the J call TRBJ2-7; 15 positions agree with TRBD2. CDR1 is SGHTA, CDR2 FQGNSA, per germline. The CDR3 length is 18 residues. V trimming: 4 bases; J trimming: 6 bases; junction bases outside the gene matches: 13. CDR3 nucleotide sequence: TGTGCCAGCAGCTCCGTCGGGACTAGCGGGAGGAGCGGGGCCGAGCAGTACTTC. Protein product: CASSSVGTSGRSGAEQYF.

CDR3 coding DNA: TGTGCCAGCAAACCGACCGGGAGTGGCACAGATACGCAGTATTTT. It codes for CASKPTGSGTDTQYF. The chain combines TRBV2 with TRBJ2-3; TRBD2 might be the D (6 bases). Germline assignment: CDR1 SNHLY and CDR2 FYNNEI. V lost 7 bases and J 1 base, leaving 15 bases between the germline ends. The CDR3 runs to 15 residues.

This clone was picked up one time. The chain combines TRBV5-4 with TRBJ2-4; D ambiguous. Germline V gene data show CDR1 as SGHNT and CDR2 as YYREEE (reference sequence). Trimming took 0 bases from V and 7 from J, leaving 14 bases between them. The CDR3 is made up of 15 amino acids. CDR3 sequence: CASSLDGYGVNIQYF. The CDR3 DNA follows: TGTGCCAGCAGCTTGGATGGGTACGGAGTGAACATTCAGTACTTC.

The chain has TRBV18 and TRBJ2-7, with 7 bases lining up with TRBD1. Germline V CDR1 and CDR2: KGHSH, LQKENI. The CDR3 is made up of 14 amino acids. Germline trimming cut 3 bases from V and 3 bases from J; bases unmatched to any gene: 5. In DNA, the CDR3 is TGTGCCAGCTCACCCTCGGGGACAGACTACGAGCAGTACTTC. Translating gives CASSPSGTDYEQYF.

The rearrangement uses TRBV6-5 and TRBJ2-7, with TRBD1 identical over 12 bases. The CDR3 contains 15 residues. V trimming: 6 bases; J trimming: 3 bases; junction bases outside the gene matches: 6. Germline lookup yields CDR1 MNHEY and CDR2 SVGAGI. The CDR3 here is CASRGTGGEGYEQYF. The CDR3 coding sequence is TGTGCCAGCAGGGGGACAGGGGGCGAAGGCTACGAGCAGTACTTC.

This clone came up a few times. V and J are TRBV19 and TRBJ2-2; TRBD1 agrees at 8 bases. Germline CDR1 is LNHDA and CDR2 is SQIVND (reference sequence). Germline trimming cut 5 bases from V and 3 bases from J; bases unmatched to any gene: 2. The CDR3 is 14 amino acids. The CDR3: CASSSTGDTGELFF. CDR3 nucleotide sequence: TGTGCCAGTAGTTCGACAGGGGACACCGGGGAGCTGTTTTTT.

The rearrangement links TRBV24-1 to TRBJ2-5, with a possible D match to TRBD1 (5 bases). The CDR3 covers 13 residues. V was clipped by 4 bases and J by 4 bases, with 9 bases between them. CDR1 is KGHDR and CDR2 is SFDVKD in the germline V gene. The CDR3 DNA follows: TGTGCCACCAGTGAAGCAGGGTTAGAGACCCAGTACTTC. It is translated as CATSEAGLETQYF.

The chain joins TRBV4-3 to TRBJ2-3; perhaps TRBD2 as D (6 bases). The CDR3 has 19 amino acids. Trimming took 0 bases from V and 0 from J, leaving 19 bases between them. Germline V gene data show CDR1 as LGHNA and CDR2 as YSLEER. The CDR3 region has the DNA TGCGCCAGCAGCCAAGATCGGGACTCAAACCATGTTAGCACAGATACGCAGTATTTT. This sequence encodes CASSQDRDSNHVSTDTQYF.

The V call is TRBV5-1, the J call TRBJ2-1; TRBD2 matches at 7 bases. V lost 0 bases and J lost 9; bases outside the gene matches: 9. From germline, CDR1 is SGHRS and CDR2 YFSETQ. The CDR3 covers 15 residues. The CDR3 nucleotides are TGCGCCAGCAGCTTGGTTGGCGGGAGTTCTTTTGAGCAGTTCTTC. This translates into CASSLVGGSSFEQFF.

This chain links TRBV27 with TRBJ2-5, with TRBD2 as a possible D gene (6 bases). The V and J ends lost 8 bases and 5 bases respectively, with 15 bases between them. Germline V gives CDR1 MNHEY, CDR2 SMNVEV (reference sequence). This CDR3 spans 13 amino acids. DNA of the CDR3: TGTGCCAGCGGACACGGAGGGCCCGAGACCCAGTACTTC. This codes for CASGHGGPETQYF.

The chain employs TRBV9 and TRBJ1-2; possible D gene TRBD1, 6 bases. Germline values: CDR1 SGDLS, CDR2 YYNGEE. V lost 0 bases and J 3 bases, leaving 12 bases between the germline ends. The CDR3 totals 15 residues. CDR3 coding DNA: TGTGCCAGCAGCGTAGGAGGAGGGGGGGACTATGGCTACACCTTC. Protein sequence: CASSVGGGGDYGYTF.

J is TRBJ2-5 and V is TRBV5-6; 16 bases align to TRBD2. The trim removed 7 bases at V and 4 bases at J, leaving 10 bases unmatched. This CDR3 contains 17 residues. From germline, CDR1 is SGHDT and CDR2 YYEEEE. This chain's CDR3 is CASLRGLAGGPGETQYF. The CDR3, as DNA: TGTGCCAGCCTTAGGGGACTAGCGGGGGGGCCGGGAGAGACCCAGTACTTC.

Only one count was recorded for this clone. J is TRBJ2-2 and V is TRBV5-1, with 12 bases fitting TRBD2. V lost 4 bases to trimming and J lost 3 bases; unmatched junction nucleotides: 4. The germline CDR1 and CDR2 sequences are SGHRS and YFSETQ. CDR3 length: 16 residues. The CDR3 protein is CASSASGRADTGELFF. CDR3 sequence (DNA): TGCGCCAGCAGCGCTAGCGGGAGGGCGGACACCGGGGAGCTGTTTTTT.

This clone was seen once. The chain links TRBV29-1 to TRBJ1-4; D is ambiguous. This CDR3 has 14 amino acids. V lost 4 bases to trimming and J lost 7 bases, with 16 bases between them. Looked up from germline, CDR1 is SQVTM and CDR2 is ANQGSEA. The CDR3: CSVVLGVAREKLFF. CDR3 in DNA: TGCAGCGTTGTGCTCGGGGTAGCCCGTGAAAAACTGTTTTTT.

This clone was seen a single time. J is TRBJ1-6 and V is TRBV29-1; D might be TRBD1 (5 bases). Trimming cost V 5 bases and J 14 bases, with 19 bases left between them. CDR1 and CDR2 from the germline V gene are SQVTM and ANQGSEA. The CDR3 runs to 13 residues. For the CDR3, the DNA is TGCAGCGTTTACCTACAGGATAAGTACACCCTCCACTTT. Protein product: CSVYLQDKYTLHF.

This chain uses TRBV7-2 with TRBJ2-2, with 7 bases matching TRBD2. Trimming took 2 bases from V and 3 from J; bases not matched to a gene: 9. The germline V gene has CDR1 SGHTA and CDR2 FQGNSA. This CDR3 comprises 17 residues. The DNA of the CDR3 is TGTGCCAGCAGCTTAATGCGGCTAGCGGTTTACACCGGGGAGCTGTTTTTT. Its protein product is CASSLMRLAVYTGELFF.

This chain joins TRBV19 and TRBJ2-3, with TRBD2 matching 8 bases. This CDR3 is built from 19 residues. Trimming took 0 bases from V and 5 from J; bases not matched to a gene: 16. Germline values: CDR1 LNHDA, CDR2 SQIVND (reference sequence). CDR3 bases: TGTGCCAGTAGTATAGATAGGAGTGGACTAGCACGGACCGAAGATACGCAGTATTTT. Protein: CASSIDRSGLARTEDTQYF.

CDR3 protein: CASSLESVSYNSPLHF. The DNA of the CDR3 is TGTGCCAGCAGCTTAGAGTCTGTCTCCTATAATTCACCCCTCCACTTT. The J gene is TRBJ1-6, the V gene TRBV11-3; D unresolved. The V gene's germline CDR1 is SGHNT and CDR2 YENEEA. The CDR3 loop spans 16 amino acids. Trimming took 0 bases from V and 0 from J, leaving 6 bases between them.

This clone was picked up one time. V gene TRBV2 combines with J gene TRBJ2-3, with D unresolved. Germline V gives CDR1 SNHLY, CDR2 FYNNEI. The CDR3 loop spans 13 amino acids. Between the trimmed V and J ends, which lost 8 bases and 6 bases, there was a span of 15 bases. The chain's CDR3 is CASGKMAADTQYF. CDR3 nucleotides: TGTGCCAGCGGAAAGATGGCGGCGGATACGCAGTATTTT.

The chain carries TRBV19 and TRBJ2-7, with a weak D call TRBD2 (5 bases). Germline values: CDR1 LNHDA, CDR2 SQIVND (reference sequence). This CDR3 contains 14 residues. Trimming left V 5 bases short and J 0 bases short, with 11 bases between. The CDR3 DNA reads as TGTGCCAGTAGTGGAGGTCCTAGCTCCTACGAGCAGTACTTC. Translation: CASSGGPSSYEQYF.

The chain uses TRBV5-1 and TRBJ2-1; 11 bases are a match to TRBD2. Germline CDR1 and CDR2: SGHRS and YFSETQ. The CDR3 has 17 residues. V shed 4 bases, J shed 1 base, and the junction held 7 bases outside the gene matches. This chain's CDR3 is CASSPTTSGASYNEQFF. The CDR3 bases are TGCGCCAGCAGCCCAACGACTAGCGGGGCTTCCTACAATGAGCAGTTCTTC.